These 27 T cell receptor beta chains were sequenced from one sample in a study of neurological immune-mediated disorders. TCRdb reprocessed the 5' RACE reads via MiXCR and lists one record per CDR3 protein. The table includes approximately 86,000 distinct CDR3 sequences, just over 2.5% detected once. Sequencing input: PBMCs. The receptors derive from a woman aged 25 to 39 with multiple sclerosis.

This clonotype was observed many times. One junction end does not reproduce the germline sequence, and a read error may be involved. The chain employs TRBV7-8 and TRBJ2-7; TRBD1 matches at 10 bases. This CDR3 comprises 15 residues. Germline assignment: CDR1 SGHVS and CDR2 FQNEAQ. The CDR3 DNA is TGTGCCAGCAGCACGGACAGGGGGTTCCAATCTGCTGCCTCCTTC. Translation: CASSTDRGFQSAASF.

This clonotype was seen ten or more times. The V gene is TRBV29-1, the J gene TRBJ2-7, with TRBD1 matching over 7 bases. The ends lost 4 bases at V and 5 bases at J; junction bases unmatched: 8. Germline V gene lookup returns CDR1 SQVTM and CDR2 ANQGSEA. This CDR3 is 13 amino acids long. CDR3 protein: CSVGTNDRDEQYF. The CDR3 DNA reads TGCAGCGTTGGAACCAATGACAGGGACGAGCAGTACTTC.

This clonotype was observed many times. This chain uses TRBV6-5 with TRBJ1-6; D not resolved. Germline lookup yields CDR1 MNHEY and CDR2 SVGAGI. Trimming took 6 bases from V and 8 from J, leaving 14 bases between them. The CDR3 runs to 14 residues. The CDR3 is CASRWELTDSPLHF. The CDR3, as DNA: TGTGCCAGCAGGTGGGAGCTTACGGATTCACCCCTCCACTTT.

This clonotype was observed at least ten times. V and J are TRBV7-9 and TRBJ2-5; no definite D call. Looked up from germline, CDR1 is SEHNR and CDR2 is FQNEAQ (reference sequence). Trimming shortened V by 3 bases and J by 7 bases, and 9 bases separated the two germline ends. CDR3 size: 12 residues. The CDR3 DNA sequence: TGTGCCAGCAGCTTCCAGTCGGGGACCCAGTACTTC. It translates to CASSFQSGTQYF.

This clonotype occurred many times. V gene TRBV12-3 or TRBV12-4 combines with J gene TRBJ1-2; no clear D gene. V was clipped by 8 bases and J by 2 bases, with 12 bases between them. The CDR3 loop spans 13 amino acids. CDR3 sequence: CASYNDGNYGYTF. The CDR3 bases are TGTGCCAGCTATAACGACGGGAACTATGGCTACACCTTC.

This clonotype showed up many times. This chain links TRBV7-6 with TRBJ2-2; TRBD2 agrees at 7 bases. This CDR3 comprises 14 residues. The V gene's germline CDR1 is SGHVS and CDR2 FNYEAQ. Unmatched junction bases numbered 6, after V lost 5 bases and J lost 6 bases. The CDR3, as DNA: TGTGCCAGCAGCCCGAGGGCGGGGGCCGGGGAGCTGTTTTTT. It translates to CASSPRAGAGELFF.

This clonotype showed up many times. V and J are TRBV10-3 and TRBJ2-5, with D uncertain. The CDR3 is 12 residues long. Germline CDR1 and CDR2: ENHRY and SYGVKD. The V end lost 8 bases, the J end lost 0 bases, and 7 bases lay between the germline ends. CDR3 residues: CAIADYQETQYF. The CDR3 DNA follows: TGTGCCATCGCTGACTACCAAGAGACCCAGTACTTC.

This clonotype was counted ten times or more. This chain links TRBV6-6 with TRBJ2-6; no clear D. Germline-derived CDR1 and CDR2 are MNHNY and SVGAGI (reference sequence). Deletions cut 0 bases from V and 2 bases from J, with 2 bases between. The CDR3 consists of 14 residues. The CDR3 DNA is TGTGCCAGCAGTTACTCAACTGGGGCCAACGTCCTGACTTTC. Translating gives CASSYSTGANVLTF.

This clonotype has ten or more counts. The chain carries TRBV19 and TRBJ2-1, with TRBD2 identical over 9 bases. Per germline, CDR1 LNHDA and CDR2 SQIVND (reference sequence). The V segment lost 7 bases and the J segment 6 bases; nucleotides outside the gene matches: 10. CDR3 length: 15 residues. In nucleotides, the CDR3 is TGTGCCAGTAATGGGGCTAGCGGGAATATCAATGAGCAGTTCTTC. Translated: CASNGASGNINEQFF. The full variable domain, with the rest looked up from reference TRBV19 and TRBJ2-1, is DGGITQSPKYLFRKEGQNVTLSCEQNLNHDAMYWYRQDPGQGLRLIYYSQIVNDFQKGDIAEGYSVSREKKESFPLTVTSAQKNPTAFYLCASNGASGNINEQFFGPGTRLTVL.

This clonotype has ten or more counts. This chain connects TRBV2 to TRBJ2-3; 7 bases are shared with TRBD1. Germline CDR1 is SNHLY and CDR2 is FYNNEI. The CDR3 totals 12 residues. Trimming removed 5 bases from V and 6 bases from J; junction bases left unmatched: 2. This chain's CDR3 is CASSSTGDTQYF. The CDR3 nucleotides read TGTGCCAGCAGTTCGACAGGGGATACGCAGTATTTT.

In its sample, this clonotype was seen many times. The chain recombines TRBV10-3 with TRBJ1-6, with D unresolved. Germline V gives CDR1 ENHRY, CDR2 SYGVKD. V was clipped by 6 bases and J by 8 bases, with 11 bases between them. The CDR3 has 13 amino acids. The CDR3 DNA reads as TGTGCCATCAGCATACAAGACGATTCACCCCTCCACTTT. The encoded protein is CAISIQDDSPLHF.

This clonotype was seen many times. The genes are TRBV4-3 and TRBJ2-3, with D perhaps matching TRBD1 (5 bases). V lost 3 bases, J lost 5 bases, and 12 bases lay in between. The CDR3 totals 14 residues. The germline V gene encodes CDR1 LGHNA and CDR2 YSLEER. The CDR3 nucleotides are TGCGCCAGCAGCCATCGCAGGGATGGAGATACGCAGTATTTT. Translated, it gives CASSHRRDGDTQYF.

This clonotype was counted ten times or more. V is TRBV27 and J is TRBJ1-5; no clear D. Trimming removed 0 bases from V and 7 bases from J, with 7 bases in between. CDR1 and CDR2 from the germline V gene are MNHEY and SMNVEV (reference sequence). The CDR3 covers 13 residues. This CDR3 reads CASSLSTQQPQHF. In DNA, the CDR3 is TGTGCCAGCAGTTTATCGACACAACAGCCCCAGCATTTT.

V usage is TRBV12-3 or TRBV12-4 and J usage is TRBJ2-1; 9 bases line up with TRBD2. This CDR3 region has 16 residues. V was clipped by 4 bases and J by 2 bases; unmatched bases: 6. This chain's CDR3 is CASSSDPSGAYNEQFF. CDR3 coding DNA: TGTGCCAGCAGTTCAGACCCTAGCGGGGCCTACAATGAGCAGTTCTTC.

This clonotype was seen repeatedly, ten times or more. This chain uses TRBV7-9 with TRBJ1-1; perhaps TRBD1 as D (6 bases). Trimming pared 5 bases from V and 10 bases from J, leaving 14 bases between. This CDR3 comprises 12 residues. The germline V gene has CDR1 SEHNR and CDR2 FQNEAQ (reference sequence). The DNA of the CDR3 is TGTGCCAGCAGCCTAGGGGGGAGGCGAGCTTTCTTT. Translation: CASSLGGRRAFF.

This clonotype was counted many times. CDR3 in DNA: TGTGCCAGCAGTTTCGGGACTCCGGCGGTAGAGCAGTTCTTC. This gives the protein CASSFGTPAVEQFF. This chain links TRBV28 with TRBJ2-1; a possible D gene is TRBD2 (6 bases). The CDR3 is 14 residues long. Germline CDR1 reads MDHEN; CDR2 reads SYDVKM. Between the trimmed V and J ends, which lost 3 bases and 10 bases, there was a span of 16 bases.

This clonotype was recorded at least ten times. This chain joins TRBV20-1 and TRBJ2-7; TRBD2 agrees at 13 bases. Germline V gives CDR1 DFQATT, CDR2 SNEGSKA (reference sequence). The CDR3 contains 14 residues. V dropped 6 bases and J dropped 4; count of bases not matched to a gene: 6. The CDR3 coding sequence is TGCAGTGCGACTAGCGGGAGGTTCGGATACGAGCAGTACTTC. Its translation: CSATSGRFGYEQYF.

This clonotype appeared many times. The chain recombines TRBV9 with TRBJ2-1; D may be TRBD1 (6 bases). CDR1 SGDLS and CDR2 YYNGEE come from the germline V gene. V gave up 2 bases and J gave up 10 bases, with 16 bases separating them. The CDR3 covers 14 residues. The CDR3 spells CASSVEDRPAEQFF. CDR3 nucleotides: TGTGCCAGCAGCGTGGAAGACAGGCCCGCGGAGCAGTTCTTC.

The chain uses TRBV29-1 and TRBJ2-7, with D tentatively TRBD1 or TRBD2 (5 bases each). CDR3 length: 12 amino acids. The V end lost 5 bases, the J end lost 7 bases, and 15 bases lay between the germline ends. Germline V lookup: CDR1 SQVTM, CDR2 ANQGSEA. The chain's CDR3 is CSVWAAAGEQYF. CDR3 DNA: TGCAGCGTTTGGGCAGCGGCAGGGGAGCAGTACTTC.

This clonotype has at least ten counts. The genes are TRBV7-9 and TRBJ1-5, with D possibly matching TRBD1 (6 bases). The CDR3 consists of 15 residues. V lost 4 bases, J lost 5 bases, and 15 bases lay in between. Germline V gene data show CDR1 as SEHNR and CDR2 as FQNEAQ (reference sequence). The CDR3 DNA reads as TGTGCCAGCAGCTCGATGGCCGGGGGCGATCAGCCCCAGCATTTT. Amino acid sequence: CASSSMAGGDQPQHF.

This clonotype was picked up many times. V usage is TRBV13 and J usage is TRBJ1-2; weak D call: TRBD1 (6 bases). Germline V gene data show CDR1 as PRHDT and CDR2 as FYEKMQ (reference sequence). With 0 bases removed from V and 3 bases from J, the gap between germline ends came to 8 bases. This CDR3 has 14 residues. The CDR3, as DNA: TGTGCCAGCAGCTTAGGCCGGACAGACTATGGCTACACCTTC. The encoded protein is CASSLGRTDYGYTF.

This clonotype was counted ten times or more. The rearrangement joins TRBV7-2 to TRBJ2-3, with 7 bases fitting TRBD2. From germline, CDR1 is SGHTA and CDR2 FQGNSA. Trimming removed 3 bases from V and 2 bases from J; junction bases left unmatched: 2. The CDR3 runs 14 residues. CDR3 amino acids: CASSLGLYTDTQYF. Written as DNA, the CDR3 is TGTGCCAGCAGCTTGGGACTATACACAGATACGCAGTATTTT. The complete variable domain, with remaining parts taken from reference TRBV7-2 and TRBJ2-3, reads GAGVSQSPSNKVTEKGKDVELRCDPISGHTALYWYRQSLGQGLEFLIYFQGNSAPDKSGLPSDRFSAERTGGSVSTLTIQRTQQEDSAVYLCASSLGLYTDTQYFGPGTRLTVL.

This clonotype was detected ten times or more. The gene calls are TRBV27 and TRBJ1-2, with D unclear. Trimming removed 5 bases from V and 3 bases from J, with 10 bases in between. Germline lookup yields CDR1 MNHEY and CDR2 SMNVEV (reference sequence). CDR3 length: 13 residues. CDR3 residues: CASSPQEDYGYTF. CDR3 nucleotide sequence: TGTGCCAGCAGTCCCCAAGAGGACTATGGCTACACCTTC.

This clonotype was counted ten times or more. The chain joins TRBV6-5 to TRBJ2-3, with D unclear. The CDR3 spans 16 residues. V dropped 0 bases and J dropped 0 bases, with 10 bases sitting between them. Per germline, CDR1 MNHEY and CDR2 SVGAGI. The CDR3 DNA reads TGTGCCAGCAGTTACTCATCCAGCCCTAGCACAGATACGCAGTATTTT. Translating gives CASSYSSSPSTDTQYF.

The chain combines TRBV20-1 with TRBJ2-5; the match to TRBD2 covers 9 bases. This CDR3 region has 14 residues. In germline, CDR1 is DFQATT, CDR2 SNEGSKA (reference sequence). Trimming took 4 bases from V and 3 from J; bases not matched to a gene: 6. CDR3 loop: CSATLVAGEETQYF. DNA for the CDR3: TGCAGTGCTACTCTGGTAGCGGGAGAAGAGACCCAGTACTTC.

At least ten counts were recorded for this clonotype. The chain combines TRBV27 with TRBJ2-5; tentatively, D is TRBD2 (5 bases). Trimming pared 3 bases from V and 4 bases from J, leaving 12 bases between. CDR3 size: 14 residues. Germline CDR1 and CDR2: MNHEY and SMNVEV (reference sequence). The CDR3 protein is CASSLGDGGETQYF. CDR3 DNA: TGTGCCAGCAGTTTGGGTGATGGAGGAGAGACCCAGTACTTC.

This clonotype was seen at least ten times. The chain is built from TRBV12-3 or TRBV12-4 and TRBJ2-1, with 10 positions matching TRBD2. The CDR3 is made up of 16 amino acids. V gave up 3 bases and J gave up 2 bases; unmatched junction bases: 4. The CDR3 DNA sequence: TGTGCCAGCAGTTTGGGTCTAGCGGGGGCCTACAATGAGCAGTTCTTC. Protein: CASSLGLAGAYNEQFF.